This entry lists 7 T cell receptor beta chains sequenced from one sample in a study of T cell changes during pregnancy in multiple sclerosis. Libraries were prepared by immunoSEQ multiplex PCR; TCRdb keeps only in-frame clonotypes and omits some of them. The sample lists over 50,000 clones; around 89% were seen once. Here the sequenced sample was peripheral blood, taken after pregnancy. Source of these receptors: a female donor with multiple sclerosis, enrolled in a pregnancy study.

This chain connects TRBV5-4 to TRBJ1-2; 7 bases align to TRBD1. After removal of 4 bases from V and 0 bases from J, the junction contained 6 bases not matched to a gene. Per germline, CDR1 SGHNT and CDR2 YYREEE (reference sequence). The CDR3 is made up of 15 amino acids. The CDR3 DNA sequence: TGTGCCAGCAGCACCAGACAGGGATCTAACTATGGCTACACCTTC. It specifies CASSTRQGSNYGYTF.

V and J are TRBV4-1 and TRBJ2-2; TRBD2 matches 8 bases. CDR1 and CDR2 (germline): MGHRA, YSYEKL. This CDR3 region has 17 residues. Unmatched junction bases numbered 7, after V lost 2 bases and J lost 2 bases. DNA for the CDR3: TGCGCCAGCAGCCAAAGAACCGGGGGGGCCAACACCGGGGAGCTGTTTTTT. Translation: CASSQRTGGANTGELFF.

CDR3 bases: TGTGCCAGCTCACCGGTGGCGGGTGTCTCCTACGAGCAGTACTTC. Translated: CASSPVAGVSYEQYF. The rearrangement joins TRBV18 to TRBJ2-7; D is possibly TRBD2 (5 bases). Per the germline V gene, CDR1 is KGHSH and CDR2 is LQKENI. The CDR3 is 15 amino acids. The germline V and J ends were trimmed by 3 bases and 0 bases, with 12 bases remaining between them.

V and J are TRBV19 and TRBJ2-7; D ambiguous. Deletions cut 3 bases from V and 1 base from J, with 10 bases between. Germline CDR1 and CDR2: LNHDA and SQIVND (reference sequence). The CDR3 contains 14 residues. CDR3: CASSIGRMSYEQYF. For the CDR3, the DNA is TGTGCCAGTAGTATCGGCAGGATGTCCTACGAGCAGTACTTC.

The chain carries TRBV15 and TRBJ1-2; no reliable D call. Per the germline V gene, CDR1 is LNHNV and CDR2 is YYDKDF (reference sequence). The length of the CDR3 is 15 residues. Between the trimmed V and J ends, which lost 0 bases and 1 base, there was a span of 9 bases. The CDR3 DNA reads TGTGCCACCAGCAGAGAAGGAGAGAGTAACTATGGCTACACCTTC. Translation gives CATSREGESNYGYTF.

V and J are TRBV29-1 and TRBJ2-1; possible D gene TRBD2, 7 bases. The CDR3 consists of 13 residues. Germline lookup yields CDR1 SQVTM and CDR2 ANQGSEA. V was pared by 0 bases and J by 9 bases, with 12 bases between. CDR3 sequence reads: CSVEDRGGVEQFF. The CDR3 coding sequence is TGCAGCGTTGAAGATAGGGGGGGAGTTGAGCAGTTCTTC.

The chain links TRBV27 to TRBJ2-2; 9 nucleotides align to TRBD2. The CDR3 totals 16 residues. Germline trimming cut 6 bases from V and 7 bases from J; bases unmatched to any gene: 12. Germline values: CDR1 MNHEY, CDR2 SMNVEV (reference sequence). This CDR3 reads CASRTRAGGPNGELFF. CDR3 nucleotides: TGTGCCAGCAGAACTAGGGCGGGGGGGCCGAACGGGGAGCTGTTTTTT.